The subject of this entry is one TCR beta chain. As yet, its antigen is unknown. This sample was included in a study of T cell responses to AZD1222 COVID-19 vaccine. The assay was immunoSEQ multiplex PCR, and TCRdb's table has in-frame clones only and misses some. This table has 100,000 or so clones, about 94% appearing once. General study results and limits: Repertoires were sampled only after the peak T cell response. Recipients of AZD1222 seropositive at baseline numbered only 5 or 6.

This CDR3 region has 12 residues. Trimming took 7 bases from V and 5 from J; bases not matched to a gene: 4. Germline CDR1 MDHEN, CDR2 SYDVKM. Sequencing used peripheral blood, obtained 28 days after the second AZD1222 dose. The sequence was collected from an adult who received the AZD1222 COVID-19 vaccine. The V and J genes are TRBV28 and TRBJ1-1; 7 nucleotides match TRBD1. The CDR3 region has the DNA TGTGCCAGCACCCAGGGGGAGACTGAAGCTTTCTTT. Its protein product is CASTQGETEAFF.